This T cell receptor (beta chain) was captured in a study of graft-versus-host responses after intestinal transplantation. About the research overall: Isolated intestinal, liver-intestinal, or multivisceral transplants had been given to the recipients. Every transplant recipient was induced with anti-thymocyte globulin, then maintained on tacrolimus and steroids for about three years. Findings of the study overall: GvH clones occurred in recipient marrow; some first appeared in ileum or blood. Allografts of one patient group, those with graft-donor T cell macrochimerism, had high graft-versus-host to host-versus-graft clonal ratios.

This clone was seen a single time. What it recognizes is unknown. The starting material, graft tissue, was processed to release intraepithelial and lamina propria lymphocytes. Sequencing used immunoSEQ multiplex PCR; TCRdb keeps in-frame clones, though not all of them. The sample has thousands of clones; over 80% are singletons. The germline V gene encodes CDR1 LNHDA and CDR2 SQIVND (reference sequence). V gave up 10 bases and J gave up 4 bases, with 19 bases separating them. The CDR3 length is 14 residues. The sequenced sample was ileum tissue, obtained roughly 19 weeks after transplant. The TCR originated in a human patient who received an intestinal transplant, so some T cells may come from the graft donor. The rearrangement joins TRBV19 to TRBJ1-1; a weak D match, TRBD1 (5 bases). The CDR3 coding sequence is TGTGCCACCAAGTATCGCCGCCAGGGCACTGAAGCTTTCTTT. Its protein is CATKYRRQGTEAFF. Combining the CDR3 with reference TRBV19 and TRBJ1-1 gives the whole variable domain DGGITQSPKYLFRKEGQNVTLSCEQNLNHDAMYWYRQDPGQGLRLIYYSQIVNDFQKGDIAEGYSVSREKKESFPLTVTSAQKNPTAFYLCATKYRRQGTEAFFGQGTRLTVV.